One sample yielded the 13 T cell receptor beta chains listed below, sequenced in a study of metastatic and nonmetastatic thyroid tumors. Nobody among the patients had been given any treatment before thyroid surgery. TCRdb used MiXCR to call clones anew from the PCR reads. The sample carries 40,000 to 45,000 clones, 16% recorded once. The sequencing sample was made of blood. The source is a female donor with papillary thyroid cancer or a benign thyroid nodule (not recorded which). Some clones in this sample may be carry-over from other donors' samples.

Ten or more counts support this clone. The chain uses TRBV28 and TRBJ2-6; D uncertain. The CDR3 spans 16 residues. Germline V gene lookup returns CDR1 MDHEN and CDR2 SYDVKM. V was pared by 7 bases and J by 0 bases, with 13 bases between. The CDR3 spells CASIPMISSGANVLTF. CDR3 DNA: TGTGCCAGCATCCCTATGATCTCCTCTGGGGCCAACGTCCTGACTTTC.

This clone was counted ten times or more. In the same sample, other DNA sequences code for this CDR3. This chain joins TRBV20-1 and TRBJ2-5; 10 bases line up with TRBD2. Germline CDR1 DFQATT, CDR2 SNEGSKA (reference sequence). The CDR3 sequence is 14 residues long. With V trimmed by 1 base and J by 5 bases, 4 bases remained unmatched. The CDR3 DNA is TGCAGTGCTAGAGCCCTAGCGGGGGTCGAGACCCAGTACTTC. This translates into CSARALAGVETQYF.

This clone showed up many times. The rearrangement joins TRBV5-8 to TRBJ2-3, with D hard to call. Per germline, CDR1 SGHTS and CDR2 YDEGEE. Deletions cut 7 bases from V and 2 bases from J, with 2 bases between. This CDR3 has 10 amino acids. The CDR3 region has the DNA TGTGCCAGCGACACAGATACGCAGTATTTT. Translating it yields CASDTDTQYF.

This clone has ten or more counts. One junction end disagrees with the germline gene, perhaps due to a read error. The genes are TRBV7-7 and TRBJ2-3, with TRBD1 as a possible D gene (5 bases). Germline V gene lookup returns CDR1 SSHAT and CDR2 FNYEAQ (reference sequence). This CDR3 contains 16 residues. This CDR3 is CASSRAGAGLTDTQYF. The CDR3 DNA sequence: TGTGCTAGCAGCCGGGCTGGGGCAGGGTTGACAGATACGCAGTATTTT.

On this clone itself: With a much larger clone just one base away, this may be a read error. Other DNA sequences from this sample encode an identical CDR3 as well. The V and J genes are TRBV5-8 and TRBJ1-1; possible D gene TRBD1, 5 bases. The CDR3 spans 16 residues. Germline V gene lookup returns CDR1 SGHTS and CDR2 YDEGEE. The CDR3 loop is CASLLSGRGVVTGAFF. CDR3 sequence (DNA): TGTGCCAGCCTACTATCGGGTAGAGGGGTTGTAACTGGAGCTTTCTTT.

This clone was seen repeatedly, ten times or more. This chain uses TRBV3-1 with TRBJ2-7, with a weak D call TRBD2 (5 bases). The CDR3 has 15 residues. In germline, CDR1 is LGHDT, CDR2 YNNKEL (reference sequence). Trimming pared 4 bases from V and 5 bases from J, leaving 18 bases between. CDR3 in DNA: TGTGCCAGCAGCCCGTGGACTTCCCTGCGGGACGAGCAGTACTTC. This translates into CASSPWTSLRDEQYF.

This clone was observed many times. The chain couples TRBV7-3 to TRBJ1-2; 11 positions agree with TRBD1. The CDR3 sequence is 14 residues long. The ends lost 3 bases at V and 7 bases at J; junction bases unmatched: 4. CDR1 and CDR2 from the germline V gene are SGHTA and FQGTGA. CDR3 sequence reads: CASSLDRGQVGYTF. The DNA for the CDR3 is TGTGCCAGCAGCTTGGACAGGGGGCAGGTTGGCTACACCTTC.

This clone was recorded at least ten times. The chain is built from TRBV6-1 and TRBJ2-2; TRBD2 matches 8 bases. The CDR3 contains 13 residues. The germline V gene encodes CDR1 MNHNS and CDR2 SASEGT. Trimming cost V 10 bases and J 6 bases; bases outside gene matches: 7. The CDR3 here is CATVKRESGELFF. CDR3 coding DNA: TGTGCCACGGTCAAGCGGGAGTCCGGGGAGCTGTTTTTT.

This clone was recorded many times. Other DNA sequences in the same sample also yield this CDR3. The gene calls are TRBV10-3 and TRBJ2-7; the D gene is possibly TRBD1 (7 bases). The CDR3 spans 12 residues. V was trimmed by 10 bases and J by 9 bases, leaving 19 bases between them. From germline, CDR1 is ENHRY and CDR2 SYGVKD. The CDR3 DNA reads TGTGCCAGCGGGGACAGCCTGTCCGTGCAGTACTTC. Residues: CASGDSLSVQYF.

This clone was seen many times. In nucleotides, the CDR3 is TGTGCCACCAGAGGGACAGGGGGCACTGAAGCTTTCTTT. Its protein product is CATRGTGGTEAFF. The chain uses TRBV27 and TRBJ1-1, with 11 nucleotides matching TRBD1. The CDR3 is 13 residues long. The J segment lost 4 bases and the V segment lost 10 bases, leaving 5 bases of the junction unmatched. Per the germline V gene, CDR1 is MNHEY and CDR2 is SMNVEV (reference sequence).

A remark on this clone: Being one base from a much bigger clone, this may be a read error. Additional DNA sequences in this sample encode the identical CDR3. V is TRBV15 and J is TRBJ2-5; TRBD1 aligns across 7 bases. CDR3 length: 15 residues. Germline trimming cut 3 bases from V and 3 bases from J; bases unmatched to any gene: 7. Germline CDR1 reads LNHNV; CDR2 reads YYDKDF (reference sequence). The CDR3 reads CATSRSPGQKETQYF. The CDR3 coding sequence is TGTGCCACCAGCAGGAGCCCGGGACAGAAAGAGACCCAGTACTTC.

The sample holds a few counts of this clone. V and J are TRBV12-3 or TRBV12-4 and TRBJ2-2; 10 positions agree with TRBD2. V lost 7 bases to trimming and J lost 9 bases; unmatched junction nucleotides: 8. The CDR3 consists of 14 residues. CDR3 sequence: CASTRGLAPRELFF. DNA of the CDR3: TGTGCCAGCACCCGGGGACTAGCGCCAAGGGAGCTGTTTTTT.

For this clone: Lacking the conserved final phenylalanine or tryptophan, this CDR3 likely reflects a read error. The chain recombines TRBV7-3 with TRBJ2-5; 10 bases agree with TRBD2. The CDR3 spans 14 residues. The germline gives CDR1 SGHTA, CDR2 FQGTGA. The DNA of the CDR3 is TGTGCCAGCATCTTAGCGGGAGGAGGAGAGACCCAGTACTCC. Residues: CASILAGGGETQYS.